This T cell receptor beta chain was recovered during a study of Ad26.COV2.S vaccination and SARS-CoV-2 variants listed by TCRdb under 2021. Regarding the study in general: Donors in the vaccine arm were drawn from COV1001, a multicentre, randomized, double-blind, placebo-controlled phase I-IIa trial testing Ad26.COV2.S in healthy adults. Ad26.COV2.S was administered intramuscularly at 5 x 10^10 or 1 x 10^11 viral particles, either as a single shot or as two shots given 56 days apart. The specificity and breadth of SARS-CoV-2-reactive T cell receptors after Ad26.COV2.S vaccination were assessed by TCRbeta repertoire sequencing. The TCR-sequenced set comprised about 30 samples: about 19 Ad26.COV2.S vaccine recipients, 5 placebo recipients and 8 SARS-CoV-2 convalescent individuals. Trial participants were randomized into five groups of five: low-dose or high-dose Ad26.COV2.S given once or twice, or placebo on both occasions. Investigators did not know the trial group allocation while performing experiments and assessing outcomes. Overall study results and their limits: After vaccination, substantial breadth of spike-specific CD8+ and CD4+ T cell responses was reported. Vaccine and placebo recipients had similar non-spike TCR breadth, a finding consistent with the vaccine containing only spike. The study was not powered for comparison of responses between vaccine doses or regimens. Higher spike-specific TCR breadth was observed in Ad26.COV2.S recipients than in placebo recipients (P = 0.0014). According to the authors, total T cell responses may have been underestimated by the TCR breadth and depth analyses.

The treatment or condition label, read with the paper, signifies: around 19 received Ad26.COV2.S at low or high dose, single or two shots; several received placebo; per-sample allocation not given. For vaccine and placebo recipients, repertoires were sequenced using samples collected on day 63 after the first injection. Between 29 July and 7 August 2020, Cohort 1b enrolled around 24 adults aged 18-55 years at one site in Boston, USA. Ad26.COV2.S was a replication-incompetent adenovirus type 26 vector expressing a prefusion-stabilized SARS-CoV-2 spike protein from the original Wuhan strain. Of note for this clone: The target of this receptor is not known. No much larger clonotype is one base removed from it; base qualities were not supplied.

The CDR3 spans 15 residues, from the cysteine through the phenylalanine. The sequence is cut down to CDR3 DNA, 45 bases in frame from base 1. Trimmed from V: 0 bases; trimmed from J: 3 bases; junction bases lacking a gene match: 3. The germline V gene encodes CDR1 GTSNPN and CDR2 SVGIG (reference sequence). The immunoSEQ Assay was used to sequence TCRbeta CDR3 regions. After extraction, genomic DNA underwent amplification by bias-controlled multiplex PCR, followed by high-throughput sequencing. As for the authors' bioinformatics: To quantify the absolute abundance of every unique TCRbeta CDR3 region, sequences were collapsed and filtered. T cell fraction was estimated by normalizing TCRbeta template counts to usable DNA, which was measured by amplifying reference genes present in all nucleated cells. Repertoire TCRs were annotated as SARS-CoV-2-specific by exact matching of V gene, CDR3 amino acid sequence and J gene to a known reactive TCR set. The reference SARS-CoV-2 TCR set came from MIRA and was filtered for enrichment in COVID-19-positive ImmuneCODE repertoires, removing public or cross-reactive TCRs. Drawing on the MIRA antigens, annotated TCRs were analysed further at the level of specific ORF or position within ORF. Breadth was defined as annotated unique rearrangements over total unique productive rearrangements; depth was the summed frequency of those rearrangements. Group comparisons of TCR breadth used two-sided Wilcoxon rank-sum tests. TCRdb obtained this table from immuneACCESS and retained in-frame rearrangements with V and J assigned. These tables miss some clones; where compared with another copy, unresolved V genes account for less than half of the shortfall, and the remainder is unexplained. The V and J calls and clone size were taken over from that table, and D and trimming were inferred from the DNA. Across this sample there are about 320,000 clones, with around 84% seen only once. The top ten hold 1.9% of the sample.

The clonotype was recovered from a person aged 18-60 years who received the Ad26.COV2.S COVID-19 vaccine or a placebo. The sequence links TRBV30 to TRBJ2-1; a stretch of 9 junction bases matches TRBD2. The starting material was peripheral blood, obtained in a trial of Ad26.COV2.S vaccine versus placebo. The CDR3 sequence is CAWSVQRGVYNEQFF. The base sequence is TGTGCCTGGAGTGTGCAGCGGGGGGTCTACAATGAGCAGTTCTTC.